In this sample, the clone carrying this TCR beta chain turned up a few times. Its target is unknown. The sample comes from a study of response to subunit inactivated influenza vaccine. TCRdb ran MiXCR on the RT-PCR reads and lists one entry per CDR3 protein. The sample comprises fewer than 400,000 distinct CDR3 sequences, just over 20% of which are singletons, and roughly 10% rests with the top ten. Germline V gives CDR1 SNHLY, CDR2 FYNNEI. The CDR3 extends over 14 amino acids. V was trimmed by 7 bases and J by 2 bases, leaving 12 bases between them. The study's findings and limits: With each seasonal influenza vaccination, the authors suggested, few new T cells are recruited.

The rearrangement uses TRBV2 and TRBJ1-5; D not certain. The sequence was obtained from a man aged 45 to 70 who received an inactivated influenza vaccine. The sample here was PBMCs from blood, taken less than 22 months after vaccination. The CDR3 here is CASTTALGNQPQHF. Here the CDR3 DNA reads TGTGCCAGCACGACGGCTCTTGGCAATCAGCCCCAGCATTTT. The full variable domain, rest sourced from reference TRBV2 and TRBJ1-5, is EPEVTQTPSHQVTQMGQEVILRCVPISNHLYFYWYRQILGQKVEFLVSFYNNEISEKSEIFDDQFSVERPDGSNFTLKIRSTKLEDSAMYFCASTTALGNQPQHFGDGTRLSIL.